Listed below are T cell receptor beta chains from one sample, sequenced in a study of cytomegalovirus exposure and HLA in healthy donors. Clones were sequenced by immunoSEQ multiplex PCR, and TCRdb holds only the in-frame ones, with some missing. The repertoire holds more than 95,000 clones, with 75% to 85% as singletons. Sequences were obtained from PBMCs. These receptors came from a middle-aged man in good health and CMV-seronegative. Each CDR3 is given with its conserved first and last residue. The D gene is left open where the match is weak. Size tells how often a clone was seen (once, few, many) or the class of an expanded clone, and some rows leave it out.

j_gene,v_gene,abundance,d_gene,CDR3nt,CDR3aa
TRBJ1-1,TRBV10-3,-,-,TGTGCCATCAGTGAGTCTTTCGACAGGAACACTGAAGCTTTCTTT,CAISESFDRNTEAFF
TRBJ2-5,TRBV5-1,few,TRBD2,TGCGCCAGCAGCTTGGGTTCTAGCGGGAGATTTCAAGAGACCCAGTACTTC,CASSLGSSGRFQETQYF
TRBJ1-1,TRBV6-6,-,-,TGTGCCAGCAGTTTAGGAGGGAACACTGAAGCTTTCTTT,CASSLGGNTEAFF
TRBJ2-3,TRBV6-1,few,TRBD1,TGTGCCAGCAGTGAACAGGGGACAGGGGGCACAGATACGCAGTATTTT,CASSEQGTGGTDTQYF
TRBJ1-1,TRBV4-1,-,-,TGCGCCAGCAGGCACGACGGGGGGCGTCTGAACACTGAAGCTTTCTTT,CASRHDGGRLNTEAFF
TRBJ1-1,TRBV11-2,once,-,TGTGCCAGCAGCTTAGTTGGGGGAGGGACTGAAGCTTTCTTT,CASSLVGGGTEAFF
TRBJ1-1,TRBV11-2,-,-,TGTGCCAGCAGCTTAGGTACAACGGGACACCGGTCTGCCACTGAAGCTTTCTTT,CASSLGTTGHRSATEAFF
TRBJ1-1,TRBV2,-,TRBD1,TGTGCCAGCAGGAGGGGACAGGTGGGTGAAGCTTTCTTT,CASRRGQVGEAFF
TRBJ2-2,TRBV6-4,few,-,TGTGCCAGCACCCCCGAGGGGGGGGCGGGTACCGGGGAGCTGTTTTTT,CASTPEGGAGTGELFF
TRBJ2-5,TRBV4-1,-,TRBD1,TGCGCCAGCAGCCAAGTTGGAGGGACAGGGCTGGAGACCCAGTACTTC,CASSQVGGTGLETQYF
TRBJ1-2,TRBV5-5,-,-,TGTGCCAGCAGCCCCGACAGCTATGGCTACACCTTC,CASSPDSYGYTF
TRBJ1-5,TRBV29-1,-,-,TGCAGCGTTGCGGAGGGAAATGATCAGCCCCAGCATTTT,CSVAEGNDQPQHF
TRBJ2-5,TRBV28,-,TRBD2,TGTGCCAGCAGTGGGACTAGCGGGGGCCAAGAGACCCAGTACTTC,CASSGTSGGQETQYF
TRBJ2-3,TRBV2,-,-,TGTGCCAGCATCCTCAGGGGGGCAGATACGCAGTATTTT,CASILRGADTQYF
TRBJ1-5,TRBV4-1,-,-,TGCGCCAGCAGCCAAGATGGCGGGGGCGTCGATCAGCCCCAGCATTTT,CASSQDGGGVDQPQHF
TRBJ2-1,TRBV6-4,few,TRBD2,TGTGCCAGCAGTGACTCAGCGGGGGGGGTCAATGAGCAGTTCTTC,CASSDSAGGVNEQFF
TRBJ1-1,TRBV7-9,-,-,TGTGCCAGCAGGCCACAGGGAAAACGTGAAGCTTTCTTT,CASRPQGKREAFF
TRBJ1-2,TRBV6-6,-,TRBD1,TGTGCCAGCAGTTACTCAAGACAGGGTTATAACTATGGCTACACCTTC,CASSYSRQGYNYGYTF
TRBJ1-2,TRBV7-3,-,TRBD1,TGTGCCAGCAGCTTATACGCCGGGACAGCCTATGGCTACACCTTC,CASSLYAGTAYGYTF
TRBJ1-4,TRBV5-1,-,TRBD1,TGCGCCAGCAGCTCGGGACAGGGGAGTGAAAAACTGTTTTTT,CASSSGQGSEKLFF
TRBJ2-1,TRBV6-5,few,-,TGTGCCAGCACCCAACAGGGAGGGAATGAGCAGTTCTTC,CASTQQGGNEQFF
TRBJ2-6,TRBV4-3,-,TRBD1,TGCGCCAGCAGCCAAGATTTGGGGCAGGGGGCAACTGGGGCCAACGTCCTGACTTTC,CASSQDLGQGATGANVLTF
TRBJ1-2,TRBV7-9,-,-,TGTGCCAGCAGCCTTCGACAGGAGCGCGGCTACACCTTC,CASSLRQERGYTF
TRBJ2-3,TRBV6-5,-,TRBD2,TGTGCCAGCAGCCTACTAGCGGGGGGGCGAGATACGCAGTATTTT,CASSLLAGGRDTQYF
TRBJ2-3,TRBV30,once,-,TGTGCCTGGGAAGAGATGGTGCAGGGAACGCAGTATTTT,CAWEEMVQGTQYF